The next 22 T cell receptor beta chains were all read from a single sample in a study of blood T cell repertoires in COVID-19 (TCRdb year 2020). Preparation of the library involved the immunoSEQ multiplex PCR assay. Entries here come from immuneACCESS through TCRdb and include only in-frame sequences with V and J called. Some clones fail to appear in such tables; in the studies checked, an unresolved V gene covers under half of the shortfall, and the cause of the remainder is unknown. The sample data list fewer than 300,000 clones, and roughly four fifths of these were observed just once. Roughly 5.3% of the sample is held by the ten biggest clonotypes. Sequences were obtained from PBMCs or T cells enriched from blood (not recorded which). Receptors originate from a man in his forties who had been exposed to COVID-19.

This clone is a singleton in its sample. The chain carries TRBV3-1 (or the pseudogene TRBV3-2) and TRBJ1-2, with D possibly TRBD1 on 5 matching bases. Trimming stripped 1 base from V and 3 bases from J, with 12 bases between. The CDR3 has 15 amino acids. Germline V gives CDR1 LGHDT, CDR2 YNNKEL (reference sequence). The CDR3 DNA follows: TGTGCCAGCAGCCAAGGGCCCAGGGCGGACTATGGCTACACCTTC. Translated: CASSQGPRADYGYTF.

The gene calls are TRBV9 and TRBJ1-1; D may be TRBD1 (5 bases). Looked up from germline, CDR1 is SGDLS and CDR2 is YYNGEE. Deletions cut 4 bases from V and 0 bases from J, with 13 bases between. The CDR3 sequence is 15 residues long. CDR3 loop: CASSPPRTLNTEAFF. Here the CDR3 DNA reads TGTGCCAGCAGCCCCCCCCGGACACTGAACACTGAAGCTTTCTTT.

This chain uses TRBV14 with TRBJ1-2, with 8 bases that match TRBD1. CDR3 size: 13 residues. Germline V gives CDR1 SGHDN, CDR2 FVKESK. V lost 4 bases and J lost 4; bases outside the gene matches: 2. CDR3 in DNA: TGTGCCAGCAGCCGCGACAGGGGCTATGGCTACACCTTC. It is translated as CASSRDRGYGYTF.

The chain combines TRBV10-3 with TRBJ1-5; D is perhaps TRBD1 (5 bases). The V gene lost 11 bases and the J gene lost 2 bases, with 19 bases spanning the gap. There are 15 residues in the CDR3. Germline CDR1 is ENHRY and CDR2 is SYGVKD. CDR3 nucleotides: TGTGCCGCCTCAACAGGCCCCAATGGCAATCAGCCCCAGCATTTT. Translating it yields CAASTGPNGNQPQHF.

This rearrangement joins TRBV9 to TRBJ1-5; D call uncertain. The CDR3 is made up of 15 amino acids. Trimming pared 4 bases from V and 3 bases from J, leaving 14 bases between. CDR1 and CDR2 (germline): SGDLS, YYNGEE. CDR3 DNA: TGTGCCAGCAGCCTAGGAACAGCAGACAATCAGCCCCAGCATTTT. As protein: CASSLGTADNQPQHF. Combining the CDR3 with reference TRBV9 and TRBJ1-5 gives the whole variable domain DSGVTQTPKHLITATGQRVTLRCSPRSGDLSVYWYQQSLDQGLQFLIQYYNGEERAKGNILERFSAQQFPDLHSELNLSSLELGDSALYFCASSLGTADNQPQHFGDGTRLSIL.

This sequence joins TRBV18 and TRBJ1-4; D may be TRBD1 (6 bases). V lost 4 bases and J lost 3, with 18 bases in between. The CDR3 covers 17 residues. The V gene's germline CDR1 is KGHSH and CDR2 LQKENI. The CDR3 DNA follows: TGTGCCAGCTCACGCTACTCCTGGACAGCCGCTAATGAAAAACTGTTTTTT. Protein product: CASSRYSWTAANEKLFF.

The chain employs TRBV7-3 and TRBJ2-3, with a weak D call TRBD2 (6 bases). Germline CDR1 is SGHTA and CDR2 is FQGTGA. This CDR3 has 15 residues. Trimming took off 2 bases at V and 0 bases at J, with 9 bases between the two ends. The CDR3 region has the DNA TGTGCCAGCAGCTTAGCGGGGACTAGCACAGATACGCAGTATTTT. Translating it yields CASSLAGTSTDTQYF.

CDR3 nucleotide sequence: TGCGCCAGCAGCCAAGGGTTCACAGGGCAGCGGGAGATGCGAGAGACCCAGTACTTC. Translation: CASSQGFTGQREMRETQYF. The chain recombines TRBV4-1 with TRBJ2-5, with 8 positions matching TRBD2. The V gene end was trimmed by 1 base and the J gene end by 4 bases; junction bases not matched to a gene: 17. CDR1 and CDR2 (germline): MGHRA, YSYEKL. The CDR3 runs to 19 residues.

The rearrangement joins TRBV5-4 to TRBJ2-2; TRBD1 agrees at 11 bases. CDR1 is SGHNT, CDR2 YYREEE, per germline (reference sequence). The CDR3 has 17 residues. Losses at the gene ends were 0 bases for V and 4 bases for J; bases not matched to a gene: 5. The CDR3 DNA follows: TGTGCCAGCAGCTTGGTAGCCGGGACAGGGGGCACCGGGGAGCTGTTTTTT. This sequence encodes CASSLVAGTGGTGELFF. The whole variable domain, remainder taken from reference TRBV5-4 and TRBJ2-2, is ETGVTQSPTHLIKTRGQQVTLRCSSQSGHNTVSWYQQALGQGPQFIFQYYREEENGRGNFPPRFSGLQFPNYSSELNVNALELDDSALYLCASSLVAGTGGTGELFFGEGSRLTVL.

Ten or more counts support this clone. V usage is TRBV2 and J usage is TRBJ2-7, with 10 bases matching TRBD1. With 4 bases clipped from V and 3 bases from J, the junction kept 6 bases outside the gene matches. Germline CDR1 is SNHLY and CDR2 is FYNNEI. The CDR3 runs 15 residues. The CDR3 DNA sequence: TGTGCCAGCAGTGGGGGGACAGGGGACCTCTACGAGCAGTACTTC. Residues: CASSGGTGDLYEQYF.

The chain uses TRBV30 and TRBJ2-7, with TRBD2 identical over 9 bases. The CDR3 consists of 13 residues. Germline V gene lookup returns CDR1 GTSNPN and CDR2 SVGIG (reference sequence). Trimming removed 2 bases from V and 4 bases from J; junction bases left unmatched: 3. The DNA of the CDR3 is TGTGCCTGGAGTCCTAGCGGGATTTACGAGCAGTACTTC. Its translation: CAWSPSGIYEQYF.

This chain uses TRBV29-1 with TRBJ2-5, with 7 positions matching TRBD1. The CDR3 loop spans 12 amino acids. Germline loops: CDR1 SQVTM, CDR2 ANQGSEA. The ends lost 7 bases at V and 1 base at J; junction bases unmatched: 3. CDR3 sequence: CSAYRGQETQYF. As DNA, the CDR3 is TGCAGCGCATACAGGGGCCAAGAGACCCAGTACTTC. The variable domain in full, with the rest retrieved from reference TRBV29-1 and TRBJ2-5, is SAVISQKPSRDICQRGTSLTIQCQVDSQVTMMFWYRQQPGQSLTLIATANQGSEATYESGFVIDKFPISRPNLTFSTLTVSNMSPEDSSIYLCSAYRGQETQYFGPGTRLLVL.

This chain uses TRBV3-1 (or the pseudogene TRBV3-2) with TRBJ2-5, with a weak D call TRBD2 (6 bases). The CDR3 totals 13 residues. With 2 bases removed from V and 5 bases from J, the gap between germline ends came to 9 bases. The germline V gene has CDR1 LGHDT and CDR2 YNNKEL (reference sequence). CDR3 in DNA: TGTGCCAGCAGCCAATGGGGGGACGAGACCCAGTACTTC. Protein product: CASSQWGDETQYF.

This chain joins TRBV6-1 and TRBJ1-1; D is ambiguous. Germline V gene sequence: CDR1 MNHNS, CDR2 SASEGT. Trimming took 7 bases from V and 13 from J, leaving 16 bases between them. The CDR3 covers 11 residues. In DNA form, the CDR3 reads TGTGCCAGCACCCACGGGGATGAGGTTTTCTTT. This translates into CASTHGDEVFF.

The V gene is TRBV7-9, the J gene TRBJ2-1; 8 positions match TRBD1. The CDR3 has 14 residues. CDR1 and CDR2 (germline): SEHNR, FQNEAQ (reference sequence). J gave up 6 bases and V 6 bases, and 7 bases lay outside the gene matches. The CDR3 loop is CASRKNTGGNEQFF. CDR3 DNA sequence: TGTGCCAGCAGGAAAAATACAGGGGGCAATGAGCAGTTCTTC.

V gene TRBV18 combines with J gene TRBJ2-7, with 8 bases lining up with TRBD2. The trim removed 6 bases at V and 1 base at J, leaving 17 bases unmatched. The CDR3 has 18 amino acids. Germline V gives CDR1 KGHSH, CDR2 LQKENI. Written as DNA, the CDR3 is TGTGCCAGCTCCAGCCTCCCCCTCACTAGCGGCCATTCCTACGAGCAGTACTTC. It translates to CASSSLPLTSGHSYEQYF.

The gene calls are TRBV5-1 and TRBJ1-5, with 11 bases aligning to TRBD1. The length of the CDR3 is 15 residues. The V gene end was trimmed by 4 bases and the J gene end by 4 bases; junction bases not matched to a gene: 4. CDR1 and CDR2 (germline): SGHRS, YFSETQ. CDR3 in DNA: TGCGCCAGCAGCGAGGACAGGGGGCTTAATCAGCCCCAGCATTTT. Translation: CASSEDRGLNQPQHF.

This chain links TRBV5-5 with TRBJ2-1; 14 bases line up with TRBD2. The CDR3 extends over 12 amino acids. V lost 9 bases, J lost 9 bases, and 2 bases stayed unmatched. Germline CDR1 and CDR2: SGHKS and YYEKEE (reference sequence). The CDR3 nucleotides are TGTGCCACGGGACTAGCGGGAGCTGAGCAGTTCTTC. It specifies CATGLAGAEQFF. Combining the CDR3 with reference TRBV5-5 and TRBJ2-1 gives the whole variable domain DAGVTQSPTHLIKTRGQQVTLRCSPISGHKSVSWYQQVLGQGPQFIFQYYEKEERGRGNFPDRFSARQFPNYSSELNVNALLLGDSALYLCATGLAGAEQFFGPGTRLTVL.

V usage is TRBV2 and J usage is TRBJ1-2, with D tentatively TRBD1 (5 bases). This CDR3 region has 13 residues. Trimming removed 5 bases at V and 8 bases at J, with 15 bases between. Germline CDR1 and CDR2: SNHLY and FYNNEI. The CDR3 DNA sequence: TGTGCCAGCAGTCTACAGGTGCGAACGGGCTACACCTTC. This gives the protein CASSLQVRTGYTF.

The chain combines TRBV11-1 with TRBJ2-7, with 9 bases identical to TRBD2. The CDR3 runs to 15 residues. The V gene end was trimmed by 5 bases and the J gene end by 2 bases; junction bases not matched to a gene: 7. Looked up from germline, CDR1 is SGHAT and CDR2 is FQDESV (reference sequence). In nucleotides, the CDR3 is TGTGCCAGCAGCCCCTCAGCGGGAGGCACCTACGAGCAGTACTTC. Its protein is CASSPSAGGTYEQYF.

The chain recombines TRBV6-5 with TRBJ1-5; tentatively, D is TRBD1 (6 bases). V lost 7 bases, J lost 1 base, and 11 bases lay in between. This CDR3 is built from 14 residues. The V gene's germline CDR1 is MNHEY and CDR2 SVGAGI. CDR3 loop: CASKGGASNQPQHF. For the CDR3, the DNA is TGTGCCAGCAAAGGGGGGGCGAGCAATCAGCCCCAGCATTTT.

The genes are TRBV27 and TRBJ2-1; the match to TRBD1 covers 9 bases. CDR1 is MNHEY and CDR2 is SMNVEV in the germline V gene (reference sequence). The CDR3 is made up of 17 amino acids. J gave up 2 bases and V 6 bases, and 11 bases lay outside the gene matches. The CDR3 is CASSLPRTGEPYNEQFF. The CDR3, as DNA: TGTGCCAGCAGCCTACCCCGGACAGGGGAACCCTACAATGAGCAGTTCTTC.